This entry features one T cell receptor (beta chain) sequence. The antigen remains unidentified. This CDR3 has 14 amino acids. Trimming removed 0 bases from V and 5 bases from J, with 10 bases in between. CDR1 is SGHRS and CDR2 is YFSETQ in the germline V gene. This record comes from a study of siplizumab effects on memory and regulatory T cells. General study points: Proliferating Tregs' suppressive function in siplizumab cultures went unconfirmed.

The data were produced by immunoSEQ multiplex PCR, yet TCRdb's version contains in-frame clones alone and is incomplete. The repertoire includes about 100,000 clones, around 90% of them detected once, and 0.15% sits in the top ten. The chain has TRBV5-1 and TRBJ2-3; possibly TRBD2 for D (5 bases). The origin of this receptor is a human donor in good health. Sequenced material: CD4+ T cells sorted from blood. CDR3 loop: CASSLGLAIDTQYF. DNA for the CDR3: TGCGCCAGCAGCTTGGGTCTAGCTATAGATACGCAGTATTTT.